This T cell receptor (beta chain) was recorded in a study of T cells in localized non-small cell lung cancer. Study findings and constraints: Clonality of T cells reached its maximum in uninvolved adjacent lung, surpassing tumor. With higher T cell density in blood came longer overall survival. Adjacent lung held a median roughly 60 of the top 100 tumor clones.

On this clone: Its antigen is as yet unknown.

The V and J ends lost 0 bases and 3 bases respectively, with 13 bases between them. Germline V lookup: CDR1 SGHRS, CDR2 YFSETQ. CDR3 length: 15 amino acids. This table comes from immunoSEQ multiplex PCR, and its TCRdb copy is limited to in-frame clones, with some not included. This sample has 30,000 to 40,000 clones, with roughly three quarters found just once. The TCR was taken from a male donor at least 60 years old with stage II squamous cell lung carcinoma. J is TRBJ2-7 and V is TRBV5-1; TRBD1 might be the D (6 bases). The sequencing used peripheral blood, collected before any cancer treatment. CDR3 amino acids: CASSLDGGSYYEQYF. CDR3 in DNA: TGCGCCAGCAGCTTGGATGGGGGCTCCTACTACGAGCAGTACTTC.